Shown below are 5 T cell receptor beta chains from a single sample sequenced in a study of breast tumors, draining lymph nodes, adjacent tissues. MiXCR was run by TCRdb on the multiplex PCR reads, yielding one entry per CDR3 protein. Of around 230,000 distinct CDR3 sequences in the sample, 32% are singletons; the top ten hold approximately 1.4%. Breast cancer patients provided tissue from their axillary draining lymph nodes. Sample: axillary lymph node tissue. These receptor sequences come from a female donor with breast cancer. Some clones in this sample may be carry-over from other donors' samples.

This clonotype was found a few times. Given a much more abundant clone one base away, this may be a read error. The CDR3 DNA follows: TGTGCCAGCAGTTTATTCCAGGGGGGCGGGCAGTACTTC. Amino acid sequence: CASSLFQGGGQYF. This rearrangement joins TRBV6-6 to TRBJ2-7, with D maybe TRBD1 (7 bases). The ends were cut back, 4 bases at V and 9 bases at J, with 16 bases in the middle. Looked up from germline, CDR1 is MNHNY and CDR2 is SVGAGI (reference sequence). The CDR3 is 13 residues long.

The sample holds many counts of this clonotype. A junction boundary mismatches the germline segment, possibly from a read error. The V and J genes are TRBV7-3 and TRBJ1-2; TRBD1 agrees at 9 bases. CDR3 size: 15 residues. Germline CDR1 and CDR2: SGHTA and FQGTGA. The CDR3 DNA follows: TGTGCCAGCAGCCCCGGTGGACAGGGGAACTATGGCTACCCCTTC. Translating it yields CASSPGGQGNYGYPF.

This clonotype has only a few counts. A much larger clonotype is one base distant, so this may be a read error. The V and J genes are TRBV11-3 and TRBJ2-7, with D perhaps matching TRBD1 or TRBD2 (6 bases each). This CDR3 contains 13 residues. The V and J ends lost 2 bases and 6 bases respectively, with 11 bases between them. Germline V gene sequence: CDR1 SGHNT, CDR2 YENEEA. The CDR3 bases are TGTGCCAGCAGCTTAAAGTGGGGGGCCGAGCAGTACTTC. Its translation: CASSLKWGAEQYF. Using reference TRBV11-3 and TRBJ2-7 for the parts outside the CDR3, the full variable domain is EAGVVQSPRYKIIEKKQPVAFWCNPISGHNTLYWYLQNLGQGPELLIRYENEEAVDDSQLPKDRFSAERLKGVDSTLKIQPAELGDSAVYLCASSLKWGAEQYFGPGTRLTVT.

This clonotype appeared once. As DNA, the CDR3 is TGTGCCAGCAGCGTAGGTATCGGGAGGACTAGCCCTTTTTCCGGGGAGCTGTTTTTT. Translating it yields CASSVGIGRTSPFSGELFF. V is TRBV9 and J is TRBJ2-2; 8 bases match TRBD2. The CDR3 loop spans 19 amino acids. Unmatched junction bases numbered 16, after V lost 0 bases and J lost 6 bases. Germline CDR1 is SGDLS and CDR2 is YYNGEE.

This chain uses TRBV7-2 with TRBJ1-2; tentative D call: TRBD1 (5 bases). Deletions cut 5 bases from V and 4 bases from J, with 14 bases between. This CDR3 has 14 amino acids. CDR1 is SGHTA and CDR2 is FQGNSA in the germline V gene. This CDR3 is CASSPGRGTYGYTF. The CDR3, as DNA: TGTGCCAGCAGCCCCGGGAGGGGCACCTATGGCTACACCTTC.